The clone carrying this T cell receptor beta chain was detected many times. In germline, CDR1 is SQVTM, CDR2 ANQGSEA. Deletions cut 1 base from V and 2 bases from J, with 6 bases between. This CDR3 has 12 residues. This entry comes from a study of molecular identifiers for immune sequencing clone quantification. For bulk TCR libraries, previously described methods and listed TCR primers were used. Using its own MiXCR run on the PCR reads, TCRdb lists one record per CDR3 protein. Of roughly 86,000 distinct CDR3 sequences listed, under 20% are singletons. The clonotype originates from a human donor in good health. Some libraries in this study had Jurkat cell RNA spiked in. The material sequenced was naive CD8+ T cells from blood, with Jurkat cell RNA spiked in. Subset meaning: FACS-sorted CD8+CD4-CCR7+CD45RA+ naive T cells. The rearrangement uses TRBV29-1 and TRBJ2-7; D unclear. CDR3 nucleotide sequence: TGCAGCGTTGAAGGACGGCCCTACGAGCAGTACTTC. The encoded protein is CSVEGRPYEQYF.